A single sample gave rise to the 19 T cell receptor beta chains below, sequenced in a study of shared clonotypes between healthy human individuals. Sequencing was performed with immunoSEQ multiplex PCR; in TCRdb, only in-frame clones are kept and a portion is missing. This sample yields about 640,000 clones, of which around 72% are seen a single time; around 1.8% belongs to the top ten. Sequences were obtained from memory CD4+ T cells sorted from blood. Subset denoted: CD45RA-negative fraction. The receptors stem from a woman aged 30 to 39 in good health.

CDR3 DNA: TGCGCCAGCACGGGGGCCGAGCAGTACTTC. It codes for CASTGAEQYF. The rearrangement uses TRBV23-1 and TRBJ2-7; the D call may be TRBD1 or TRBD2 (6 bases each). TRBV23-1 is an ORF for which the function is uncertain. This CDR3 region has 10 residues. The germline V and J ends were trimmed by 7 bases and 6 bases, with 7 bases remaining between them.

The chain is built from TRBV2 and TRBJ2-3; 7 bases match TRBD2. Trimming took 6 bases from V and 5 from J; bases not matched to a gene: 11. This CDR3 has 15 amino acids. Germline V gene sequence: CDR1 SNHLY, CDR2 FYNNEI. As DNA, the CDR3 is TGTGCCAGCAGGCTAAGAGCGGGAATCAGAGATACGCAGTATTTT. It translates to CASRLRAGIRDTQYF.

The rearrangement joins TRBV11-2 to TRBJ2-7; 7 bases are a match to TRBD2. With 5 bases clipped from V and 3 bases from J, the junction kept 4 bases outside the gene matches. The CDR3 consists of 13 residues. Germline V CDR1 and CDR2: SGHAT, FQNNGV. The CDR3 reads CASSAGGGYEQYF. The CDR3 DNA sequence: TGTGCCAGCAGCGCTGGGGGGGGCTACGAGCAGTACTTC.

In its sample, this clone was seen many times. The CDR3 region is CASSPGLAGAGYNEQFF. The DNA for the CDR3 is TGTGCCAGCAGCCCGGGACTAGCGGGAGCGGGCTACAATGAGCAGTTCTTC. The chain has TRBV4-2 and TRBJ2-1, with TRBD2 matching 14 bases. The length of the CDR3 is 17 residues. Germline CDR1 is LGHNA and CDR2 is YNFKEQ. Losses at the gene ends were 4 bases for V and 3 bases for J; bases not matched to a gene: 5.

V usage is TRBV7-2 and J usage is TRBJ2-1, with 10 bases lining up with TRBD2. Per the germline V gene, CDR1 is SGHTA and CDR2 is FQGNSA. Trimming removed 5 bases from V and 8 bases from J; junction bases left unmatched: 9. This CDR3 has 15 amino acids. CDR3 nucleotide sequence: TGTGCCAGCAGCCAAGCTAGCGGGAGAAGGGATGAGCAGTTCTTC. Translated: CASSQASGRRDEQFF.

V and J are TRBV4-2 and TRBJ1-5; tentative D call: TRBD1 (5 bases). The CDR3 extends over 14 amino acids. Germline CDR1 is LGHNA and CDR2 is YNFKEQ. V was trimmed by 1 base and J by 9 bases, leaving 13 bases between them. CDR3 nucleotides: TGTGCCAGCAGCCAAGGACAGCTCGAGGGGCCCCAGCATTTT. It encodes CASSQGQLEGPQHF.

This chain connects TRBV4-1 to TRBJ2-2; perhaps D is TRBD1 or TRBD2 (5 bases each). CDR1 is MGHRA and CDR2 is YSYEKL in the germline V gene. The ends were cut back, 2 bases at V and 2 bases at J, with 12 bases in the middle. CDR3 length equals 16 residues. CDR3 region: CASSQPGRTNTGELFF. The CDR3 coding sequence is TGCGCCAGCAGCCAACCAGGGAGAACCAACACCGGGGAGCTGTTTTTT.

V gene TRBV7-9 combines with J gene TRBJ1-1, with D maybe TRBD1 (6 bases). Trimming took 3 bases from V and 1 from J, leaving 12 bases between them. Per the germline V gene, CDR1 is SEHNR and CDR2 is FQNEAQ (reference sequence). The CDR3 sequence is 15 residues long. In DNA form, the CDR3 reads TGTGCCAGCAGCTTCCTGACAGGACAGAACACTGAAGCTTTCTTT. The encoded protein is CASSFLTGQNTEAFF.

Concerning this clone: Other DNA sequences in the same sample also yield this CDR3. V usage is TRBV19 and J usage is TRBJ2-5, with TRBD2 matching 11 bases. The CDR3 is made up of 15 amino acids. Losses at the gene ends were 3 bases for V and 5 bases for J; bases not matched to a gene: 5. The germline CDR1 and CDR2 sequences are LNHDA and SQIVND (reference sequence). The CDR3 here is CASSITSGSRETQYF. CDR3 DNA sequence: TGTGCCAGTAGTATTACTAGCGGGAGTCGGGAGACCCAGTACTTC.

This chain links TRBV11-2 with TRBJ1-2; D unresolved. V was shortened by 5 bases and J by 5 bases, with 15 bases between the two germline ends. This CDR3 has 14 amino acids. Germline loops: CDR1 SGHAT, CDR2 FQNNGV. Written as DNA, the CDR3 is TGTGCCAGCAGCCCCCTCAGCACGGTATATGGCTACACCTTC. Translated: CASSPLSTVYGYTF.

In nucleotides, the CDR3 is TGTGCCAGCAGTCCAAGACTAGCGGGAGTTTCAGTTGAGCAGTTCTTC. This encodes CASSPRLAGVSVEQFF. This chain joins TRBV27 and TRBJ2-1; 12 bases line up with TRBD2. J lost 9 bases, V lost 5 bases, and 11 bases had no gene match. Germline V CDR1 and CDR2: MNHEY, SMNVEV (reference sequence). This CDR3 is built from 16 residues.

The chain couples TRBV21-1 to TRBJ2-7; the table's D gene call, TRBD1, was not cross checked with the DNA. TRBV21-1 is a listed pseudogene. The CDR3 has 18 residues. The CDR3 loop is CASSHRDRVNAISYEQYF. The CDR3 coding sequence is TGTGCCAGCAGCCACCGGGACAGGGTCAACGCGATCTCCTACGAGCAGTACTTC.

This clone occurred once. This chain connects TRBV18 to TRBJ1-1; no clear D gene. Looked up from germline, CDR1 is KGHSH and CDR2 is LQKENI. The CDR3 contains 12 residues. The V end was cut by 0 bases, the J end by 10 bases, with 9 bases between. CDR3 bases: TGTGCCAGCTCACCACCTTCAGGAGGAGCTTTCTTT. Amino acids: CASSPPSGGAFF.

V and J are TRBV18 and TRBJ2-7; weak D call: TRBD2 (5 bases). The CDR3 is 17 residues long. Germline CDR1 is KGHSH and CDR2 is LQKENI. Between the trimmed V and J ends, which lost 3 bases and 0 bases, there was a span of 18 bases. CDR3 coding DNA: TGTGCCAGCTCACCGCGGAAACAGAGGGCAAGCTCCTACGAGCAGTACTTC. It codes for CASSPRKQRASSYEQYF.

This chain uses TRBV7-9 with TRBJ2-1; 8 bases line up with TRBD2. The V segment lost 4 bases and the J segment 5 bases; nucleotides outside the gene matches: 16. The CDR3 spans 18 residues. Germline V gene lookup returns CDR1 SEHNR and CDR2 FQNEAQ (reference sequence). The CDR3 bases are TGTGCCAGCAGCTCCCCTGTGTCGAGCGGGAGAACACACAATGAGCAGTTCTTC. Translation: CASSSPVSSGRTHNEQFF.

The chain recombines TRBV19 with TRBJ2-6, with unresolved D. This CDR3 comprises 16 residues. Germline CDR1 and CDR2: LNHDA and SQIVND (reference sequence). V was pared by 5 bases and J by 1 base, with 12 bases between. The CDR3 loop is CASSPKEPSGANVLTF. The CDR3 DNA follows: TGTGCCAGTAGTCCTAAAGAGCCATCTGGGGCCAACGTCCTGACTTTC.

J is TRBJ1-1 and V is TRBV18, with 9 positions matching TRBD1. V shed 3 bases, J shed 5 bases, and the junction held 4 bases outside the gene matches. This CDR3 is 14 amino acids long. Looked up from germline, CDR1 is KGHSH and CDR2 is LQKENI. CDR3 sequence: CASSPGQGETEAFF. The DNA of the CDR3 is TGTGCCAGCTCACCGGGACAGGGCGAAACTGAAGCTTTCTTT.

This rearrangement joins TRBV5-4 to TRBJ2-3, with 12 bases identical to TRBD2. This CDR3 comprises 16 residues. Germline V CDR1 and CDR2: SGHNT, YYREEE (reference sequence). The junction had 8 bases not matched to a gene; V was cut back by 4 bases and J by 5 bases. CDR3 residues: CASSAGLAGMEDTQYF. CDR3 DNA sequence: TGTGCCAGCAGCGCCGGACTAGCGGGAATGGAAGATACGCAGTATTTT.

This rearrangement joins TRBV19 to TRBJ2-1, with D perhaps being TRBD1 or TRBD2 (5 bases each). Per germline, CDR1 LNHDA and CDR2 SQIVND (reference sequence). This CDR3 is 15 amino acids long. V dropped 7 bases and J dropped 2 bases, with 15 bases sitting between them. In DNA, the CDR3 is TGTGCCAGTATCCAGACCTCGGGACCCTACAATGAGCAGTTCTTC. The encoded protein is CASIQTSGPYNEQFF. Full variable domain (rest looked up from reference TRBV19 and TRBJ2-1): DGGITQSPKYLFRKEGQNVTLSCEQNLNHDAMYWYRQDPGQGLRLIYYSQIVNDFQKGDIAEGYSVSREKKESFPLTVTSAQKNPTAFYLCASIQTSGPYNEQFFGPGTRLTVL.